This entry lists 9 T cell receptor beta chains sequenced from one sample in a study of monozygotic twins with inflammatory bowel disease. With the 5' RACE reads reprocessed, TCRdb shows one record per CDR3 protein and no DNA. This sample carries 350,000 to 400,000 distinct CDR3 sequences, with 2% to 3% going to the ten biggest clones. Input material: blood. The receptors were sampled from a human donor with ulcerative colitis or Crohn's disease, or a healthy co-twin of an affected twin (not recorded which).

The chain has TRBV12-3 or TRBV12-4 and TRBJ2-7; TCRdb's D call, TRBD1, is unchecked because there is no DNA. The CDR3 sequence is 15 residues long. The chain's CDR3 is CASRFGQGRSYEQYF.

The genes are TRBV2 and TRBJ1-6; with no DNA, the TCRdb D assignment of TRBD1 cannot be verified. The CDR3 runs 13 residues. Germline V gene lookup returns CDR1 SNHLY and CDR2 FYNNEI. The chain's CDR3 is CAFSGERSSPLHF.

The rearrangement links TRBV20-1 to TRBJ1-2; the TCRdb D gene call, TRBD1, has no DNA to confirm it. The CDR3 extends over 15 amino acids. The germline V gene has CDR1 DFQATT and CDR2 SNEGSKA (reference sequence). This CDR3 is CSAHRPGQGVRGYTF.

J is TRBJ1-6 and V is TRBV6-1; TCRdb's D gene call, TRBD1, goes unchecked for lack of DNA. CDR1 is MNHNS, CDR2 SASEGT, per germline. This CDR3 comprises 16 residues. CDR3 region: CASIPGGNSYNSPLHF.

The rearrangement joins TRBV3-1 to TRBJ2-7; TCRdb outputs TRBD1, but without DNA this stays unchecked. In germline, CDR1 is LGHDT, CDR2 YNNKEL (reference sequence). This CDR3 has 15 amino acids. The CDR3 sequence is CASSQGWTGSYEQYF.

This chain links TRBV19 with TRBJ2-2; TCRdb lists TRBD1, though no DNA is available to test this call. Per germline, CDR1 LNHDA and CDR2 SQIVND (reference sequence). CDR3 length equals 18 residues. CDR3 protein: CASSIDPRGRWNTGELFF.

The J gene is TRBJ1-1, the V gene TRBV12-5. CDR3 length: 13 amino acids. In germline, CDR1 is LGHNT, CDR2 FRNRAP. This chain's CDR3 is CASGLGGNTEAFF.

The rearrangement links TRBV6-1 to TRBJ2-7; TCRdb names TRBD1, which stays unverified in the absence of DNA. The CDR3 length is 15 residues. Germline-derived CDR1 and CDR2 are MNHNS and SASEGT. This CDR3 is CASSEKTGPPYEQYF.

The chain carries TRBV12-3 or TRBV12-4 and TRBJ1-1. This CDR3 region has 11 residues. This CDR3 reads CASEMNTEAFF.